This TCR beta chain was identified in a study of cytomegalovirus exposure and HLA in healthy donors. Study-level findings and limits: Accounts indicate the classifier identified cytomegalovirus status with strong specificity and sensitivity. The tendency of first-cohort TCR clusters to co-occur in the 90 to 150 validation repertoires emerged from a later analysis.

Germline V gene sequence: CDR1 LGHNT, CDR2 FRNRAP. Deletions cut 5 bases from V and 3 bases from J, with 5 bases between. This CDR3 has 11 amino acids. Profiled with immunoSEQ multiplex PCR; TCRdb holds only in-frame clones, not every one. The sample records about 65,000 clones, 90% to 95% being singletons. Separate from the approximately 730-subject first cohort, the roughly 120-subject validation cohort was the one that the donors belonged to. On this clone: Its antigen is still unknown.

The rearrangement joins TRBV12-5 to TRBJ2-7; D gene ambiguous. The sequencing sample was made of PBMCs. This clonotype originated in a woman aged 18-29 years in good health and CMV-seronegative. The CDR3 sequence is CASGNGYEQYF. The DNA of the CDR3 is TGTGCTAGTGGTAACGGCTACGAGCAGTACTTC.